This T cell receptor (beta chain) was retrieved from a study of monozygotic twins with inflammatory bowel disease. In germline, CDR1 is SGHRS, CDR2 YFSETQ. The CDR3 length is 14 residues. With the 5' RACE reads reprocessed, TCRdb shows one record per CDR3 protein and no DNA. This listing includes approximately 120,000 distinct CDR3 sequences. The chain couples TRBV5-1 to TRBJ1-2; TCRdb names TRBD1, which stays unverified in the absence of DNA. The TCR sequence derives from a human donor with ulcerative colitis or Crohn's disease, or a healthy co-twin of an affected twin (not recorded which). The sequenced material came from blood. The CDR3 here is CASSWSRDIYGYTF.